Below, 23 T cell receptor beta chains from the same sample are listed, as sequenced in a study of shared clonotypes between healthy human individuals. Repertoires were generated with immunoSEQ multiplex PCR, while TCRdb's copy carries only in-frame clones and drops some. The table records about 1,900,000 clones, less than 95% of them present only once. Naive CD8 cells lacked CD45RO and underwent positive selection for CCR7, leaving out terminally differentiated effector memory CD45RA+ cells. Sample: naive CD8+ T cells sorted from blood. These receptors came from a young man in good health.

With regard to this clone: Other DNA sequences in this sample translate to the same CDR3. The gene calls are TRBV27 and TRBJ2-7; weak D call: TRBD1 (6 bases). CDR1 is MNHEY and CDR2 is SMNVEV in the germline V gene (reference sequence). This CDR3 is built from 13 residues. The V and J ends lost 4 bases and 1 base respectively, with 8 bases between them. The CDR3 loop reads CASSYRASYEQYF. The CDR3 DNA sequence: TGTGCCAGCAGTTACAGGGCTTCCTACGAGCAGTACTTC.

In this sample, this clone turned up once. The chain recombines TRBV6-5 with TRBJ2-3, with D possibly TRBD2 on 5 matching bases. V lost 4 bases and J 7 bases, leaving 18 bases between the germline ends. The CDR3 length is 15 residues. Germline lookup yields CDR1 MNHEY and CDR2 SVGAGI. The CDR3, as DNA: TGTGCCAGCAGTTTGACGGGGATGCTATCGAATACGCAGTATTTT. It encodes CASSLTGMLSNTQYF.

This chain links TRBV6-5 with TRBJ1-6; 7 nucleotides line up with TRBD1. Germline CDR1 is MNHEY and CDR2 is SVGAGI. The CDR3 spans 16 residues. J gave up 7 bases and V 1 base, and 7 bases lay outside the gene matches. The CDR3 coding sequence is TGTGCCAGCAGTTACTTCTCGGCAGGGGGGAATTCACCCCTCCACTTT. Encoded protein: CASSYFSAGGNSPLHF.

V and J are TRBV15 and TRBJ1-4; no firm D call. This CDR3 is 11 amino acids long. Germline values: CDR1 LNHNV, CDR2 YYDKDF (reference sequence). The V end was cut by 6 bases, the J end by 7 bases, with 6 bases between. The CDR3 loop is CATRGAEKLFF. The CDR3 nucleotides read TGTGCCACCAGGGGAGCTGAAAAACTGTTTTTT.

V gene TRBV7-9 combines with J gene TRBJ2-1; 10 nucleotides agree with TRBD2. Germline V gene lookup returns CDR1 SEHNR and CDR2 FQNEAQ (reference sequence). There are 17 residues in the CDR3. With V trimmed by 7 bases and J by 0 bases, 9 bases remained unmatched. CDR3 sequence: CASIRTSGGFSYNEQFF. The CDR3 DNA reads as TGTGCCAGCATCCGGACTAGCGGAGGGTTCTCCTACAATGAGCAGTTCTTC.

This chain uses TRBV5-5 with TRBJ2-5, with no clear D. This CDR3 region has 12 residues. V gave up 4 bases and J gave up 0 bases, with 4 bases separating them. Germline CDR1 SGHKS, CDR2 YYEKEE (reference sequence). CDR3 in amino acids: CASSPYQETQYF. CDR3 in DNA: TGTGCCAGCAGCCCCTACCAAGAGACCCAGTACTTC.

The chain carries TRBV2 and TRBJ2-7; 8 bases match TRBD1. The CDR3 runs 14 residues. V gave up 2 bases and J gave up 1 base; unmatched junction bases: 1. Germline V lookup: CDR1 SNHLY, CDR2 FYNNEI. The CDR3 coding sequence is TGTGCCAGCAGTGAATGGACAGGGTCCTACGAGCAGTACTTC. This gives the protein CASSEWTGSYEQYF.

This clone showed up just once. The germline gene is not matched at one end of the junction; a read error may be the cause. The gene calls are TRBV10-3 and TRBJ2-7, with D perhaps TRBD1 (6 bases). Germline V gene sequence: CDR1 ENHRY, CDR2 SYGVKD. CDR3 length: 14 residues. In nucleotides, the CDR3 is TGTGCCATCATGGCAGGGGTAAACTCCAACGAGCAGTACTTC. This codes for CAIMAGVNSNEQYF.

This clone was detected once. J is TRBJ2-5 and V is TRBV7-6, with a possible D match to TRBD1 (5 bases). Trimming cost V 0 bases and J 5 bases, with 13 bases left between them. Germline CDR1 and CDR2: SGHVS and FNYEAQ. The CDR3 length is 15 residues. The chain's CDR3 is CASSLAGQGRETQYF. The CDR3 coding sequence is TGTGCCAGCAGCTTAGCGGGCCAGGGCAGGGAGACCCAGTACTTC.

The chain links TRBV29-1 to TRBJ2-5; D is perhaps TRBD2 (7 bases). Germline V CDR1 and CDR2: SQVTM, ANQGSEA. V was cut by 4 bases and J by 1 base, with 19 bases left in between. This CDR3 is 16 amino acids long. CDR3 DNA sequence: TGCAGCGTTGGGGACGGGGGGCCCTTCCCCCAAGAGACCCAGTACTTC. Its protein product is CSVGDGGPFPQETQYF.

V usage is TRBV14 and J usage is TRBJ2-7; D not certain. The V and J ends lost 9 bases and 2 bases respectively, with 14 bases between them. The CDR3 sequence is 13 residues long. Germline V CDR1 and CDR2: SGHDN, FVKESK. The CDR3 is CASTDAATYEQYF. CDR3 nucleotides: TGTGCCAGTACAGACGCGGCTACCTACGAGCAGTACTTC.

The chain joins TRBV5-7 to TRBJ2-7; D not certain. TRBV5-7 is given ORF status, its function remaining uncertain. The V end was cut by 4 bases, the J end by 5 bases, with 19 bases between. The CDR3 totals 15 residues. CDR3 amino acids: CASSTTRERSHEQYF. The CDR3 DNA sequence: TGTGCCAGCAGCACAACCAGAGAGCGTTCCCACGAGCAGTACTTC.

The V gene is TRBV6-6, the J gene TRBJ2-1; 11 nucleotides line up with TRBD2. The CDR3 spans 16 residues. The trim removed 4 bases at V and 7 bases at J, leaving 9 bases unmatched. Germline values: CDR1 MNHNY, CDR2 SVGAGI (reference sequence). The chain's CDR3 is CASSWLLAGAENEQFF. The CDR3 DNA sequence: TGTGCCAGCAGTTGGCTACTAGCGGGGGCTGAGAATGAGCAGTTCTTC.

This sequence joins TRBV5-1 and TRBJ2-3; TRBD2 matches at 11 bases. The V and J ends lost 6 bases and 2 bases, in that order; junction bases with no gene match: 5. Germline loops: CDR1 SGHRS, CDR2 YFSETQ. The CDR3 is 15 amino acids. This chain's CDR3 is CASKRGLADTDTQYF. CDR3 nucleotide sequence: TGCGCCAGCAAGAGGGGACTAGCGGACACAGATACGCAGTATTTT. Complete variable domain (other parts from reference TRBV5-1 and TRBJ2-3): KAGVTQTPRYLIKTRGQQVTLSCSPISGHRSVSWYQQTPGQGLQFLFEYFSETQRNKGNFPGRFSGRQFSNSRSEMNVSTLELGDSALYLCASKRGLADTDTQYFGPGTRLTVL.

The rearrangement uses TRBV11-2 and TRBJ1-4; D is unclear. V gave up 1 base and J gave up 8 bases, with 8 bases separating them. From germline, CDR1 is SGHAT and CDR2 FQNNGV. The CDR3 is 13 amino acids. The DNA for the CDR3 is TGTGCCAGCAGCTTAGCCCCATGGGAAAAACTGTTTTTT. It specifies CASSLAPWEKLFF.

This clone was picked up one time. This sequence joins TRBV5-1 and TRBJ2-7; 9 bases map to TRBD2. Trimming at V came to 0 bases and at J to 2 bases, leaving 3 bases not matched to a gene. The length of the CDR3 is 15 residues. Germline V CDR1 and CDR2: SGHRS, YFSETQ. CDR3 DNA: TGCGCCAGCAGCTTGGACGCGGGAGGGCCCTACGAGCAGTACTTC. As protein: CASSLDAGGPYEQYF. The variable domain in full, completed from reference TRBV5-1 and TRBJ2-7, reads KAGVTQTPRYLIKTRGQQVTLSCSPISGHRSVSWYQQTPGQGLQFLFEYFSETQRNKGNFPGRFSGRQFSNSRSEMNVSTLELGDSALYLCASSLDAGGPYEQYFGPGTRLTVT.

The chain uses TRBV4-3 and TRBJ2-7; no firm D call. The V end lost 2 bases, the J end lost 3 bases, and 8 bases lay between the germline ends. CDR1 and CDR2 (germline): LGHNA, YSLEER. The CDR3 totals 13 residues. The CDR3 DNA reads TGCGCCAGCAGCCAATGGAAGGGCTACGAGCAGTACTTC. Encoded protein: CASSQWKGYEQYF.

The chain has TRBV2 and TRBJ2-7; TRBD1 matches at 9 bases. Germline CDR1 is SNHLY and CDR2 is FYNNEI. V shed 1 base and J 5 bases; nucleotides not matched to a gene: 9. CDR3 length: 16 residues. In DNA form, the CDR3 reads TGTGCCAGCAGTGAAGAAGCCGGGACAGGGCGGGACGAGCAGTACTTC. The encoded protein is CASSEEAGTGRDEQYF. Supplemented by reference TRBV2 and TRBJ2-7, the full variable domain reads EPEVTQTPSHQVTQMGQEVILRCVPISNHLYFYWYRQILGQKVEFLVSFYNNEISEKSEIFDDQFSVERPDGSNFTLKIRSTKLEDSAMYFCASSEEAGTGRDEQYFGPGTRLTVT.

The chain carries TRBV14 and TRBJ1-1; TRBD1 might be the D (5 bases). Germline assignment: CDR1 SGHDN and CDR2 FVKESK. The V and J ends lost 4 bases and 2 bases respectively, with 17 bases between them. CDR3 size: 16 residues. The CDR3 sequence is CASSRLGLGLNTEAFF. As DNA, the CDR3 is TGTGCCAGCAGCCGTTTGGGACTCGGCTTAAACACTGAAGCTTTCTTT.

Comment on this clone: Additional DNA sequences in this sample encode the identical CDR3. CDR3 sequence reads: CSVESGSSYEQYF. The CDR3 DNA reads as TGCAGCGTTGAATCGGGCAGCTCCTACGAGCAGTACTTC. V gene TRBV29-1 combines with J gene TRBJ2-7; no firm D call. This CDR3 spans 13 amino acids. The ends were cut back, 2 bases at V and 0 bases at J, with 8 bases in the middle. Germline loops: CDR1 SQVTM, CDR2 ANQGSEA.

This chain uses TRBV7-6 with TRBJ2-5; D not certain. The CDR3 is 15 residues long. With 7 bases removed from V and 4 bases from J, the gap between germline ends came to 19 bases. Germline V gene data show CDR1 as SGHVS and CDR2 as FNYEAQ. CDR3 region: CASTLGRSGLETQYF. Here the CDR3 DNA reads TGTGCCAGCACCCTGGGTCGGTCCGGCCTAGAGACCCAGTACTTC.

The J gene is TRBJ2-1, the V gene TRBV27; 8 bases fit TRBD2. The CDR3 has 14 residues. V lost 6 bases, J lost 3 bases, and 4 bases stayed unmatched. The germline gives CDR1 MNHEY, CDR2 SMNVEV (reference sequence). This chain's CDR3 is CASSGGAGYNEQFF. The DNA for the CDR3 is TGTGCCAGCAGCGGGGGGGCCGGCTACAATGAGCAGTTCTTC.

J is TRBJ2-2 and V is TRBV29-1; D might be TRBD2 (7 bases). CDR3 size: 15 residues. Trimming cost V 6 bases and J 4 bases, with 18 bases left between them. In germline, CDR1 is SQVTM, CDR2 ANQGSEA. CDR3 in amino acids: CSVQFGGRLTGELFF. In DNA, the CDR3 is TGCAGCGTCCAATTCGGGGGGCGTCTCACCGGGGAGCTGTTTTTT.